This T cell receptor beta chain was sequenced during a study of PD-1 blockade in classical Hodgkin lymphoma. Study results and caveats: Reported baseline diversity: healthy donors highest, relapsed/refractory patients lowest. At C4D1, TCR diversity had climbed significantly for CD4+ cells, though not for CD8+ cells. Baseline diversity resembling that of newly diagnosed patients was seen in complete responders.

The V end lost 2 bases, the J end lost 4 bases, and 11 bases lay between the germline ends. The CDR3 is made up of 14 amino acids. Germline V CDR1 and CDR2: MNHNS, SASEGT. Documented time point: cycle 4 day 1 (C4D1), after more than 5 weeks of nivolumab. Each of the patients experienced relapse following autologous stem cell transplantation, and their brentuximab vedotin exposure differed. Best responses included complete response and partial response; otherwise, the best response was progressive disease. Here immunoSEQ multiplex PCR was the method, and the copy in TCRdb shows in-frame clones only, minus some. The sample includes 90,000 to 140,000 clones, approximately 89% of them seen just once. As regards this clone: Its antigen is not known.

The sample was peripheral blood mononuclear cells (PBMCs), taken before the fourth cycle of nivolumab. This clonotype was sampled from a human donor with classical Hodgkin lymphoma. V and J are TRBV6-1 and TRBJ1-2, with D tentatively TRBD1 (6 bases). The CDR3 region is CASSEIRGSYGYTF. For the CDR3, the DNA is TGTGCCAGCAGTGAAATCAGGGGAAGCTATGGCTACACCTTC.